This T cell receptor beta chain was sequenced for a study of post-analysis software for immune sequencing data. Study-level information: Several disease courses (relapsing-remitting, secondary progressive and progressive-relapsing) of multiple sclerosis were included.

General study findings and limits: Patients had higher frequencies than controls of roughly 5 TRBV segments, including TRBV5-6, TRBV5-1 and TRBV20-1.

TCR beta libraries were prepared from cDNA with unique molecular identifiers. Using its own MiXCR run on the PCR reads, TCRdb lists one record per CDR3 protein. The table shows 650,000 to 850,000 distinct CDR3 sequences, with just over 45% occurring only once. Unmatched junction bases numbered 5, after V lost 3 bases and J lost 5 bases. CDR3 length: 14 residues. CDR1 and CDR2 from the germline V gene are DFQATT and SNEGSKA (reference sequence). Regarding this clonotype: What it binds is unknown.

The clonotype was recovered from a girl aged 10 to 17 with multiple sclerosis. The sequencing sample was made of blood. The genes are TRBV20-1 and TRBJ2-5; 11 positions match TRBD2. CDR3 DNA: TGCAGTGCTAGCAGACTAGCGGGAATGGAGACCCAGTACTTC. The encoded protein is CSASRLAGMETQYF.